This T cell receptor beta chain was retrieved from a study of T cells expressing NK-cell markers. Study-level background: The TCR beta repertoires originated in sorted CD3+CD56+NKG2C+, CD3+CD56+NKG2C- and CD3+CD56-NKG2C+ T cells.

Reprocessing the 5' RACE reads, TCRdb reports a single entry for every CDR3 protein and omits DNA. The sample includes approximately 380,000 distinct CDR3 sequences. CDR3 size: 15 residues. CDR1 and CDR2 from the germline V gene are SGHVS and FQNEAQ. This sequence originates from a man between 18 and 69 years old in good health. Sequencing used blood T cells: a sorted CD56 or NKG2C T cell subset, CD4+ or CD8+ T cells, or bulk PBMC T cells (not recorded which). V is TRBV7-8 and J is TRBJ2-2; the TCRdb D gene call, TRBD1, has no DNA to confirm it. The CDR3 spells CASRKDRQNTGELFF.